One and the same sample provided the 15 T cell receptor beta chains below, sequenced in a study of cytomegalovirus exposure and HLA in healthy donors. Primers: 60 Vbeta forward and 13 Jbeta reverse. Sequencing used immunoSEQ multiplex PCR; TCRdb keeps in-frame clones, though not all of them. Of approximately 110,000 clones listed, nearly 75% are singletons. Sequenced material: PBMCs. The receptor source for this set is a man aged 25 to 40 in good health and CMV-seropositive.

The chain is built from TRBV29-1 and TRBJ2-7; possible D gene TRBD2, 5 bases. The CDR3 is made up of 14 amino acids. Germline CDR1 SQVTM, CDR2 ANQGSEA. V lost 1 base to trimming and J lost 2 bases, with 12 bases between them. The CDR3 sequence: CSVEAGREPYEQYF. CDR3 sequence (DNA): TGCAGCGTTGAAGCGGGAAGGGAGCCCTACGAGCAGTACTTC.

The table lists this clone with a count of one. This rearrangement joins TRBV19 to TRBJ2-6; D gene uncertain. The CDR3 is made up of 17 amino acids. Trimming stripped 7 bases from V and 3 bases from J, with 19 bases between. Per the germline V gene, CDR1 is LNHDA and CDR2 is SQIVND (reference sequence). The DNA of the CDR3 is TGTGCCAGTACCTCCTCCCGGGTGACTGGTGGGGCCAACGTCCTGACTTTC. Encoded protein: CASTSSRVTGGANVLTF.

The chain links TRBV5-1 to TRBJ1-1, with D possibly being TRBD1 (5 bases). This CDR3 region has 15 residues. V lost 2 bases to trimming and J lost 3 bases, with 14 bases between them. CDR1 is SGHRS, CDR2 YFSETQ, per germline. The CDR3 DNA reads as TGCGCCAGCAGCTTTTTCGGCCAGGGCGACACTGAAGCTTTCTTT. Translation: CASSFFGQGDTEAFF.

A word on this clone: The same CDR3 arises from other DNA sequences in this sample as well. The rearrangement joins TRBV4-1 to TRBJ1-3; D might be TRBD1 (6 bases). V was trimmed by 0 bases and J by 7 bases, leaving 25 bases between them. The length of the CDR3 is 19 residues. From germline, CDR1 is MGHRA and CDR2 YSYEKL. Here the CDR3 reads CASSQDPDRRGPLRNTIYF. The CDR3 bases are TGCGCCAGCAGCCAAGACCCCGACAGGCGCGGGCCCTTGCGGAACACCATATATTTT.

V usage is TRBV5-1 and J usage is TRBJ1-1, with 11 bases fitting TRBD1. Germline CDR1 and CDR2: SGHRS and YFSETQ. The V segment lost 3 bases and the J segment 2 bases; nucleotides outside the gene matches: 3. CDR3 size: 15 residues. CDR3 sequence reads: CASSSGTGGNTEAFF. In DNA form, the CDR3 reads TGCGCCAGCAGCTCCGGGACAGGGGGAAACACTGAAGCTTTCTTT.

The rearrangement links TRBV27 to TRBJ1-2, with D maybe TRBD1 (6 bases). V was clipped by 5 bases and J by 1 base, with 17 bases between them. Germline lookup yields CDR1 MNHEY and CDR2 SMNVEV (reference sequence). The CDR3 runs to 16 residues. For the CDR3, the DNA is TGTGCCAGCAGTACCCCTACTAGGGGGTTTAACTATGGCTACACCTTC. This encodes CASSTPTRGFNYGYTF.

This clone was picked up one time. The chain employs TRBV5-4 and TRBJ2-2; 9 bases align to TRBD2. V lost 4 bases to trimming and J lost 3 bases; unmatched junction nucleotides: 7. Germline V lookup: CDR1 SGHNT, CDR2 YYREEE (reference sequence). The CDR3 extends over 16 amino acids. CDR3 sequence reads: CASSHKRGEDTGELFF. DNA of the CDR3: TGTGCCAGCAGCCACAAGCGGGGGGAAGACACCGGGGAGCTGTTTTTT.

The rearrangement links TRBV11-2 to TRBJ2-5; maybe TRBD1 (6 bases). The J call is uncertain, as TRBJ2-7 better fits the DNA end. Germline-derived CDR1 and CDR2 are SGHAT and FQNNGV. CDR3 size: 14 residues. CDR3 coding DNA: TGTGCCAGCAGCTTTATACAGGGTGGCTACGAGCAGTACTTC. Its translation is CASSFIQGGYEQYF.

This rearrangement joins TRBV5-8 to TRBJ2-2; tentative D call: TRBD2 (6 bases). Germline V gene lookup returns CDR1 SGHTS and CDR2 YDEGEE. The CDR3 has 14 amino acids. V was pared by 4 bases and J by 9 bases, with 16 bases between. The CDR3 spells CASSLDGGGRELFF. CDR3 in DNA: TGTGCCAGCAGCCTGGACGGGGGAGGCAGGGAGCTGTTTTTT.

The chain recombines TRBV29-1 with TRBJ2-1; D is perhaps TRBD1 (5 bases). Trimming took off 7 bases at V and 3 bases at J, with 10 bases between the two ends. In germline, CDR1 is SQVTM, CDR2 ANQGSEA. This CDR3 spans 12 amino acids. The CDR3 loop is CSADQGYNEQFF. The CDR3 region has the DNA TGCAGCGCGGATCAGGGCTACAATGAGCAGTTCTTC.

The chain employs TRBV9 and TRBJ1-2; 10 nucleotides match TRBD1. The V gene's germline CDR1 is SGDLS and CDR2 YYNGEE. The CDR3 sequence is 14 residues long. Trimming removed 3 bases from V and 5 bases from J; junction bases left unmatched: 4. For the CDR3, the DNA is TGTGCCAGCAGCGCTAGGGACAGGGGATATGGCTACACCTTC. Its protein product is CASSARDRGYGYTF.

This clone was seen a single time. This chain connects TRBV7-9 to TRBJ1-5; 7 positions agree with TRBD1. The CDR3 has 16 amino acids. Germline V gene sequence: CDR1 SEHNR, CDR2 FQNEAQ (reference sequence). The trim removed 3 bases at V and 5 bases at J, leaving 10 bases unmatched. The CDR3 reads CASSFKPGGPYQPQHF. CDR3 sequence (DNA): TGTGCCAGCAGCTTTAAGCCAGGGGGGCCCTATCAGCCCCAGCATTTT.

CDR3 nucleotides: TGTGCCAGTAGTGCCCAGGGGTCGTTGGACTATGGCTACACCTTC. As protein: CASSAQGSLDYGYTF. The gene calls are TRBV19 and TRBJ1-2; D possibly corresponds to TRBD1 (6 bases). The length of the CDR3 is 15 residues. Trimming took 5 bases from V and 3 from J, leaving 16 bases between them. Germline V CDR1 and CDR2: LNHDA, SQIVND (reference sequence).

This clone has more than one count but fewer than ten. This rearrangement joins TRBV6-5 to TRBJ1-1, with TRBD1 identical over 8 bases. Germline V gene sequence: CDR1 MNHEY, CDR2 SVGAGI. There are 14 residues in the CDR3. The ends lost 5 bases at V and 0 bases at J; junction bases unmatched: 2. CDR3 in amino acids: CASSTGGVNTEAFF. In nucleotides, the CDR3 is TGTGCCAGCAGTACAGGGGGGGTGAACACTGAAGCTTTCTTT.

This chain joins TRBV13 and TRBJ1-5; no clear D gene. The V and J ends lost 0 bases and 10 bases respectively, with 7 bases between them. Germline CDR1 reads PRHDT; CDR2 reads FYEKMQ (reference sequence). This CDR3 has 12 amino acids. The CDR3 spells CASSLGGAPQHF. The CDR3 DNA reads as TGTGCCAGCAGCTTAGGGGGAGCCCCCCAGCATTTT.